One sample yielded the 25 T cell receptor beta chains listed below, sequenced in a study of T cells in women clearing cervical HPV infection. Produced via immunoSEQ multiplex PCR; TCRdb's table is partial and in-frame only. The table lists 20,000 to 25,000 clones. The specimen sequenced was blood buffy coat. These receptors all come from a woman between 18 and 70 years old with a cervical HPV16 infection that either progressed to CIN3+ or cleared (not recorded which).

To note about this clone: The CDR3 end is not reached by the read, which stops 3 residues before it; the germline J gene fills it in. The genes are TRBV5-1 and TRBJ2-1; 12 bases line up with TRBD2. The germline CDR1 and CDR2 sequences are SGHRS and YFSETQ. Trimming cost V 4 bases and J 7 bases; bases outside gene matches: 12. The CDR3 extends over 17 amino acids. The CDR3 loop reads CASSPLATSGRGNEQFF. The sequenced CDR3 bases are TGCGCCAGCAGCCCCCTCGCGACTAGCGGGAGAGGGAATGAG. The variable domain in full, completed from reference TRBV5-1 and TRBJ2-1, reads KAGVTQTPRYLIKTRGQQVTLSCSPISGHRSVSWYQQTPGQGLQFLFEYFSETQRNKGNFPGRFSGRQFSNSRSEMNVSTLELGDSALYLCASSPLATSGRGNEQFFGPGTRLTVL.

With regard to this clone: The read ends 3 residues before the CDR3 terminus; that terminus is restored from the germline J gene. The chain is built from TRBV6-1 and TRBJ1-1; no clear D. Trimming removed 2 bases from V and 3 bases from J, with 13 bases in between. The CDR3 runs to 15 residues. Germline-derived CDR1 and CDR2 are MNHNS and SASEGT. CDR3: CASSEFRGGHTEAFF. Incomplete CDR3 DNA: TGTGCCAGCAGTGAATTCCGGGGAGGACACACTGAA.

Note on this clone: Read data end 3 residues before the CDR3 end; the end is taken from the germline J gene. The genes are TRBV7-2 and TRBJ2-3, with a weak D call TRBD2 (6 bases). This CDR3 is 15 amino acids long. The germline V gene has CDR1 SGHTA and CDR2 FQGNSA. Trimming took off 6 bases at V and 2 bases at J, with 15 bases between the two ends. CDR3 DNA, as far as it was read: TGTGCCAGCAGGGGCTCGACTAGAAACACAGATACG. Translated, it gives CASRGSTRNTDT. The complete CDR3 sequence is CASRGSTRNTDTQYF.

As regards this clone: The read terminates 3 residues ahead of where the CDR3 ends, so the germline J gene completes it. The gene calls are TRBV6-2 or TRBV6-3 and TRBJ2-1, with TRBD2 identical over 8 bases. V was clipped by 6 bases and J by 3 bases; unmatched bases: 10. Germline assignment: CDR1 MNHEY and CDR2 SVGEGT. The CDR3 totals 16 residues. The CDR3: CASRTGTRVFYNEQFF. The sequenced part of the CDR3 DNA is TGTGCCAGCAGAACCGGGACTAGAGTCTTCTACAATGAG.

A word on this clone: The read falls 3 residues short of the CDR3 end, and the missing part is taken from the germline J gene. The V call is TRBV5-4, the J call TRBJ2-5; 7 bases map to TRBD1. Germline V gene lookup returns CDR1 SGHNT and CDR2 YYREEE (reference sequence). This CDR3 is built from 14 residues. V shed 1 base and J 5 bases; nucleotides not matched to a gene: 5. Here the CDR3 reads CASSLPGGSETQYF. The CDR3 bases that were read are TGTGCCAGCAGCTTGCCAGGGGGTTCGGAGACC. Full variable domain (missing parts from reference TRBV5-4 and TRBJ2-5): ETGVTQSPTHLIKTRGQQVTLRCSSQSGHNTVSWYQQALGQGPQFIFQYYREEENGRGNFPPRFSGLQFPNYSSELNVNALELDDSALYLCASSLPGGSETQYFGPGTRLLVL.

Concerning this clone itself: Read coverage stops 3 residues before the CDR3 terminus; the germline J gene supplies the remainder. V and J are TRBV20-1 and TRBJ1-5; perhaps TRBD1 as D (5 bases). V lost 3 bases, J lost 7 bases, and 19 bases lay in between. The CDR3 consists of 15 residues. Looked up from germline, CDR1 is DFQATT and CDR2 is SNEGSKA (reference sequence). The CDR3 protein is CSASQPGGSNQPQHF. Partial CDR3 DNA: TGCAGTGCTAGTCAGCCCGGGGGTAGTAACCAGCCC.

About this clone itself: The observed sequence ends 3 residues before the CDR3 terminus, with the missing tail filled in from the germline J gene. This chain links TRBV30 with TRBJ2-5; the D gene is possibly TRBD1 (6 bases). The CDR3 is made up of 13 amino acids. Germline CDR1 and CDR2: GTSNPN and SVGIG (reference sequence). With 4 bases removed from V and 0 bases from J, the gap between germline ends came to 9 bases. This chain's CDR3 is CAWTTGYQETQYF. Incomplete CDR3 DNA: TGTGCCTGGACTACAGGGTACCAAGAGACC.

Turning to this clone: The CDR3 extends 3 residues past the end of the read, so its final part is completed from the germline J gene. This chain connects TRBV7-3 to TRBJ1-6; 7 nucleotides match TRBD1. The CDR3 runs 14 residues. The V segment lost 4 bases and the J segment 4 bases; nucleotides outside the gene matches: 1. Germline assignment: CDR1 SGHTA and CDR2 FQGTGA. The CDR3 loop is CASSSQGYNSPLHF. CDR3 bases read: TGTGCCAGCAGCTCACAGGGGTATAATTCACCC.

A note on this clone: The sequenced fragment ends 3 residues before the CDR3 boundary, so the rest is inferred from the germline J gene. The chain links TRBV7-2 to TRBJ2-1; TRBD2 agrees at 13 bases. V trimming: 2 bases; J trimming: 8 bases; junction bases outside the gene matches: 3. This CDR3 has 15 amino acids. In germline, CDR1 is SGHTA, CDR2 FQGNSA. The part of the CDR3 DNA that was read is TGTGCCAGCAGCTTACGGACTAGCGGGAGCTATGAG. Its translation: CASSLRTSGSYE. The CDR3 reads in full as CASSLRTSGSYEQFF.

The CDR3 sequence: CAVTGSAVTQYF. The CDR3 DNA, read in part, is TGTGCCGTTACAGGGTCCGCAGTTACG. The chain employs TRBV30 and TRBJ2-3; D is perhaps TRBD1 (6 bases). The read is 3 residues too short to cover the CDR3 end, so that end is filled in from the germline J gene. This CDR3 comprises 12 residues. Germline values: CDR1 GTSNPN, CDR2 SVGIG (reference sequence). The V end lost 8 bases, the J end lost 8 bases, and 17 bases lay between the germline ends.

Worth noting for this clone: Read sequence stops 3 residues before the CDR3 end, and the germline J gene provides the missing end. J is TRBJ2-3 and V is TRBV18; D is unresolved. CDR1 and CDR2 from the germline V gene are KGHSH and LQKENI. The CDR3 extends over 13 amino acids. The V end lost 3 bases, the J end lost 1 base, and 5 bases lay between the germline ends. Partial CDR3 DNA: TGTGCCAGCTCACCCCCAGGCACAGATACG. This encodes CASSPPGTDT. The CDR3 in full is CASSPPGTDTQYF.

To note about this clone: The read ends 3 residues early relative to the CDR3; the germline J gene fills the gap. This chain links TRBV19 with TRBJ1-1; weak D call: TRBD1 (6 bases). Germline values: CDR1 LNHDA, CDR2 SQIVND (reference sequence). The CDR3 runs to 15 residues. Trimming removed 0 bases from V and 6 bases from J, with 14 bases in between. Partial CDR3 DNA: TGTGCCAGTAGTATAGATCTTCAGGGGTTCGCTGAA. The encoded protein is CASSIDLQGFAE. The entire CDR3 sequence reads CASSIDLQGFAEAFF.

Worth noting for this clone: From the germline J gene comes the end of the CDR3, since the read stops 3 residues before it. The V and J genes are TRBV5-1 and TRBJ2-1, with 10 nucleotides matching TRBD2. V lost 0 bases to trimming and J lost 2 bases; unmatched junction nucleotides: 2. The CDR3 has 16 amino acids. CDR1 and CDR2 (germline): SGHRS, YFSETQ. Incomplete CDR3 DNA: TGCGCCAGCAGCTTGGAAGGACTAGCGGCCTACAATGAG. Residues: CASSLEGLAAYNE. Given in full, the CDR3 is CASSLEGLAAYNEQFF.

On this clone: The read ends 3 residues early relative to the CDR3; the germline J gene fills the gap. The V and J genes are TRBV19 and TRBJ1-2, with 7 bases aligning to TRBD1. V lost 5 bases to trimming and J lost 6 bases; unmatched junction nucleotides: 9. Germline assignment: CDR1 LNHDA and CDR2 SQIVND (reference sequence). This CDR3 is built from 14 residues. CDR3 bases read: TGTGCCAGTAGTCCCCTGGGACAGTGGAATGGC. The encoded protein is CASSPLGQWNG. The entire CDR3 is CASSPLGQWNGYTF.

With respect to this clone: The read finishes 3 residues shy of the CDR3 end, and the germline J gene is used to complete it. The chain couples TRBV5-1 to TRBJ2-3; TRBD2 aligns across 8 bases. The V gene end was trimmed by 0 bases and the J gene end by 2 bases; junction bases not matched to a gene: 8. The CDR3 runs to 17 residues. Germline-derived CDR1 and CDR2 are SGHRS and YFSETQ. CDR3 sequence reads: CASSLGLTSVSTDTQYF. CDR3 DNA, as far as it was read: TGCGCCAGCAGCTTGGGACTGACTAGCGTTTCCACAGATACG.

Comments on this clone: The read terminates 3 residues before the CDR3 end, so the remaining end is supplied by the germline J gene. The V gene is TRBV20-1, the J gene TRBJ1-2; a weak D match, TRBD1 (6 bases). Trimming pared 6 bases from V and 2 bases from J, leaving 13 bases between. There are 13 residues in the CDR3. Germline V gene data show CDR1 as DFQATT and CDR2 as SNEGSKA (reference sequence). Partial CDR3 DNA: TGCAGTGCGAGACAGGCAAGCAACTATGGC. Its translation: CSARQASNYG. The whole CDR3 sequence reads CSARQASNYGYTF.

For this clone: The read gets to within 3 residues of the CDR3 end, and the germline J gene fills in the rest. This chain links TRBV28 with TRBJ1-2, with D possibly TRBD1 on 6 matching bases. Germline CDR1 MDHEN, CDR2 SYDVKM. V was trimmed by 11 bases and J by 2 bases, leaving 12 bases between them. The CDR3 is made up of 12 amino acids. The DNA read from the CDR3 is TGTGCCTCTTCGGGGGGCAACTATGGC. This codes for CASSGGNYG. The whole CDR3 protein is CASSGGNYGYTF.

Points on this clone: The sequence runs out 3 residues before the end of the CDR3; the remainder is reconstructed from the germline J gene. The J gene is TRBJ1-5, the V gene TRBV30; 9 positions match TRBD1. V lost 2 bases and J lost 6; bases outside the gene matches: 5. Germline V gene data show CDR1 as GTSNPN and CDR2 as SVGIG (reference sequence). The CDR3 sequence is 14 residues long. The CDR3 loop reads CAWSTTGGFQPQHF. The part of the CDR3 DNA that was read is TGTGCCTGGAGTACAACAGGGGGCTTTCAGCCC. The complete variable domain, with remaining parts taken from reference TRBV30 and TRBJ1-5, reads SQTIHQWPATLVQPVGSPLSLECTVEGTSNPNLYWYRQAAGRGLQLLFYSVGIGQISSEVPQNLSASRPQDRQFILSSKKLLLSDSGFYLCAWSTTGGFQPQHFGDGTRLSIL.

A note on this clone: The sequenced fragment ends 3 residues before the CDR3 boundary, so the rest is inferred from the germline J gene. This chain joins TRBV2 and TRBJ1-2; TRBD1 is a possible D gene (6 bases). CDR1 is SNHLY, CDR2 FYNNEI, per germline. This CDR3 contains 14 residues. Partial CDR3 DNA: TGTGCCAGCAGGCAGACAGGCGACCTAGGGGGC. Protein: CASRQTGDLGG. The CDR3 reads in full as CASRQTGDLGGYTF.

CDR3 sequence: CASNGDRRLAGGSYNEQFF. Incomplete CDR3 DNA: TGTGCCAGCAATGGGGACAGGAGGTTAGCGGGAGGGTCTTATAATGAG. The V call is TRBV2, the J call TRBJ2-1; 11 nucleotides align to TRBD2. The sequence runs out 3 residues before the end of the CDR3; the remainder is reconstructed from the germline J gene. Germline assignment: CDR1 SNHLY and CDR2 FYNNEI. This CDR3 comprises 19 residues. Trimming at V came to 7 bases and at J to 7 bases, leaving 21 bases not matched to a gene. The whole variable domain, filled in from reference TRBV2 and TRBJ2-1, reads EPEVTQTPSHQVTQMGQEVILRCVPISNHLYFYWYRQILGQKVEFLVSFYNNEISEKSEIFDDQFSVERPDGSNFTLKIRSTKLEDSAMYFCASNGDRRLAGGSYNEQFFGPGTRLTVL.

This chain's CDR3 is CASSPDPDSRETQYF. The sequenced part of the CDR3 DNA is TGTGCCAGTAGTCCCGACCCCGACAGCCGGGAGACC. The chain links TRBV19 to TRBJ2-5; maybe TRBD1 (5 bases). The read terminates 3 residues before the CDR3 end, so the remaining end is supplied by the germline J gene. In germline, CDR1 is LNHDA, CDR2 SQIVND (reference sequence). CDR3 length: 15 residues. V dropped 5 bases and J dropped 5 bases, with 18 bases sitting between them.

The CDR3 is CSVERSGSSRNEQFF. The sequenced CDR3 bases are TGCAGCGTTGAACGAAGCGGGAGTTCTAGGAATGAG. The chain has TRBV29-1 and TRBJ2-1, with 8 bases fitting TRBD2. The observed sequence ends 3 residues before the CDR3 terminus, with the missing tail filled in from the germline J gene. Germline lookup yields CDR1 SQVTM and CDR2 ANQGSEA. The CDR3 is 15 amino acids. V was pared by 2 bases and J by 7 bases, with 10 bases of the junction left unmatched.

About this clone itself: The CDR3 extends 3 residues past the end of the read, so its final part is completed from the germline J gene. The chain combines TRBV20-1 with TRBJ2-1, with 12 bases lining up with TRBD2. CDR3 size: 14 residues. Unmatched junction bases numbered 7, after V lost 5 bases and J lost 8 bases. CDR1 and CDR2 from the germline V gene are DFQATT and SNEGSKA (reference sequence). The DNA read from the CDR3 is TGCAGTGCTTCCGGGACTAGCGGGTCCTATGAG. Protein: CSASGTSGSYE. The whole CDR3 is CSASGTSGSYEQFF.

A word on this clone: The read ends 3 residues early relative to the CDR3; the germline J gene fills the gap. This chain joins TRBV5-1 and TRBJ1-1; 8 bases map to TRBD1. The CDR3 is 14 amino acids. V shed 3 bases, J shed 3 bases, and the junction held 4 bases outside the gene matches. Germline CDR1 and CDR2: SGHRS and YFSETQ. CDR3 amino acids: CASSWQGADTEAFF. The part of the CDR3 DNA that was read is TGCGCCAGCAGCTGGCAGGGGGCGGACACTGAA.

Concerning this clone: The read terminates 3 residues ahead of where the CDR3 ends, so the germline J gene completes it. V and J are TRBV29-1 and TRBJ1-2; 9 bases fit TRBD1. The J segment lost 5 bases and the V segment lost 6 bases, leaving 10 bases of the junction unmatched. From germline, CDR1 is SQVTM and CDR2 ANQGSEA. This CDR3 contains 14 residues. The sequenced part of the CDR3 DNA is TGCAGCGTAGACCCGGGACAGGGCCTATATGGC. Amino acids: CSVDPGQGLYG. The entire CDR3 protein reads CSVDPGQGLYGYTF.